The entry below describes one T cell receptor (beta chain). The data were obtained in a study of T-cell reconstitution after alpha-beta-depleted transplantation in children. Preparing the TCRbeta library involved the use of unique molecular identifiers. In TCRdb, the PCR reads were re-called with MiXCR into one record per CDR3 protein. The sample consists of hundreds of thousands of distinct CDR3 sequences, 10% to 15% of them appearing once. Germline assignment: CDR1 LNHNV and CDR2 YYDKDF (reference sequence). Trimming took off 6 bases at V and 1 base at J, with 12 bases between the two ends. This CDR3 is built from 15 residues.

This clonotype was sampled from a girl aged 2 to 9 with congenital amegakaryocytic thrombocytopenia, due to receive a stem cell transplant. V gene TRBV15 combines with J gene TRBJ2-2; D may be TRBD1 or TRBD2 (5 bases each). The sequencing used PBMCs, collected before TCRalphabeta/CD19-depleted stem cell transplant. For the CDR3, the DNA is TGTGCCACCAGGAGGGGTGGCGAGAACACCGGGGAGCTGTTTTTT. Translated: CATRRGGENTGELFF.